This T cell receptor beta chain comes out of a study of blood T cell repertoires in COVID-19. Using immunoSEQ multiplex PCR, the repertoire was profiled, and TCRdb retains in-frame clones only, with some absent. In the table there are hundreds of thousands of clones, about 89% of which are singletons. CDR1 is SGHRS, CDR2 YFSETQ, per germline. The CDR3 covers 13 residues. Trimming left V 4 bases short and J 7 bases short, with 12 bases between. This sequence joins TRBV5-1 and TRBJ2-1, with D perhaps matching TRBD2 (6 bases). Sample: PBMCs or T cells enriched from blood (not recorded which). The TCR comes from a man aged 55-75 years who had recovered from COVID-19. In DNA, the CDR3 is TGCGCCAGCAGCACCGGGGACTTTAATGAGCAGTTCTTC. Protein: CASSTGDFNEQFF.